One T cell receptor beta chain is described in this entry. Its antigen is not yet known. No clone much larger than this one lies a single base away; base qualities are absent. The data stem from a study of shared clonotypes between healthy human individuals (dated by TCRdb to about 2020). Background on the whole study: The cohort included a few men and a couple of women between 18 and 49 years of age. For each donor, CD4 naive and CD4 memory were each run on three plates, CD8 naive on two plates, and CD8 memory on one plate. To estimate repertoire size and how much clonotypes are shared between individuals, the study performed deep sequencing of blood TCR repertoires from roughly five healthy adults. To increase sequencing depth and limit assay-specific biases, different laboratories used diverse techniques to prepare libraries and sequence TCR repertoires. Between about 0.85 and 9.5 billion PBMCs per donor were obtained by leukapheresis. Study-wide conclusions, independent of this receptor: Pairwise subsampling led to the expectation that sequencing depth would affect the degree of clonotype sharing among donors. Sampling was limited to blood, and TCR repertoires in tissue likely differ from TCR repertoires in blood. Larger estimated clonotype richness was generally found for naive subsets than for memory subsets. Compared with non-shared clonotypes, the clonotypes found in all four sorted-subset donors had higher generation probabilities. Across four donors, 5% to 6% of naive CD4, over 3% of naive CD8, around 2.1% of memory CD4, and 0.4% to 0.45% of memory CD8 clonotypes were shared. Because the study included only a small number of donors, the genetic and exposure-history diversity represented was limited. Even with the large sequencing depth, rarefaction of the sorted-subset datasets indicated that sequencing was incomplete.

Using the deep immunoSEQ assay, TCR CDR3 regions were amplified from genomic DNA by multiplex PCR. Extracted genomic DNA from each cell subset was distributed evenly across all wells of several immunoSEQ 96-well plates, and each plate was treated as a replicate. For sorted subsets, each replicate PCR was loaded with approximately 190 ng genomic DNA, equivalent to about 30,000 T cell genomes. The purified libraries were quantified using a Qubit 3.0 fluorometer, sized with a Bioanalyzer 2100, and then quantified again using the KAPA Library Quantification kit. A separate single-read 150-cycle Illumina NextSeq 550 flow cell was used to sequence each immunoSEQ 96-well plate. Turning to the authors' computational methods: Because the immunoSEQ output included only junctional sequences and no quality scores, the filtering could not be the same as the filtering used for full-length reads. Sequences were annotated with PyIR, a Python wrapper for IgBLAST v1.9, and V/J genes and CDR3 were assigned using IMGT germline references. Any read was removed if the V/J assignment was weak (E-value above 1e-6), the CDR3 was missing, or the read contained stop codons, out-of-frame junctions, or ambiguous translated residues. V3J clonotypes were defined as sequences sharing an identical inferred V gene, J gene, and CDR3 amino acid sequence. To compute the percentage overlap between repertoires, the number of shared unique clonotypes was divided by the size of the smaller repertoire. Repertoire richness was assessed with RTK rarefaction, the Chao1 estimator, and Recon v2.1 estimates of unobserved clonotypes. Generation probabilities were computed with OLGA for all TCRbeta clonotypes obtained by the gDNA method from a handful of donors. TCRdb re-hosts the immuneACCESS table, in-frame sequences only. Its copies lack some clones; in the studies checked, an unresolved V gene accounts for under half of them, and the cause for the rest is not known. D and trimming come from the DNA, and the V and J calls and clone size come from that table. Here the sample has some 2 million clones; approximately 95% occur a single time. The ten largest clonotypes hold roughly 0.13% of the sample.

Healthy HIV-negative adults with no recently reported acute infections or vaccinations were included as donors. All donors were Caucasian adults living in Nashville, Tennessee, USA. CD4+ T cells were enriched through magnetic negative selection, after which naive cells were positively selected on CD45RA and the remaining negative fraction served as the memory subset. After blood collection by leukapheresis, PBMCs were isolated using Ficoll-Histopaque density gradient centrifugation and then cryopreserved in the vapor phase of liquid nitrogen. Analytical flow cytometry was used to check the purity and quantity of each magnetically sorted T cell population. Genomic DNA was isolated from every sorted fraction and measured by UV absorbance on a Nanodrop 2000c. CDR1 and CDR2 were assigned from the germline V gene (reference sequence) as GTSNPN and SVGIG. There are 18 amino acids in the CDR3, from cysteine to phenylalanine inclusive. The read is trimmed to its CDR3 DNA, 54 bases read in frame from base 1. From V the trimming removes 2 bases and from J it removes 3 bases, while the gene matches leave 11 bases of the junction unaccounted for.

The V gene is TRBV30 and the J gene is TRBJ2-6; 9 bases in the middle match TRBD2. The sequencing input was naive CD4+ T cells sorted from blood. What the cell subset or site label conveys for this sample: CD45RA+ positively selected. The receptor's source is a man aged 18 to 29 in good health. The CDR3 here reads CAWSSLTSGRGGANVLTF. The nucleotides are TGTGCCTGGAGTTCTCTGACTAGCGGCAGAGGTGGGGCCAACGTCCTGACTTTC.